The present entry profiles one T cell receptor beta chain with its context. Its matching antigen is unknown. Caucasian, healthy and from Russia, the donors were aged between about 6 and 90. Total RNA was extracted at no less than 5.5 micrograms per sample. This sample stems from a study of blood T cells in healthy people across ages. Whole-study results and caveats: Calculation of diversity from one million T cells yielded estimates considered to be underestimates.

The V and J ends lost 3 bases and 0 bases respectively, with 9 bases between them. This CDR3 comprises 14 residues. Germline V gene lookup returns CDR1 SGDLS and CDR2 YYNGEE. A sample-barcoded 5' primer and a J-beta primer mix were used in a second PCR of roughly 6 to 11 cycles. One entry per CDR3 protein results from TCRdb running MiXCR on the 5' RACE reads. Here the sample spans some 760,000 distinct CDR3 sequences, 20% to 25% being singletons. The data also belong to a second study, concerning T cells of mothers and their children. As reported in that work: An overlap that was slightly higher, though non-significant, was seen in related mother-child pairs versus unrelated pairs.

This TCR derives from a boy aged 5-17 years in good health. Sequencing was done on a sample of blood. V usage is TRBV9 and J usage is TRBJ1-2; the D gene is possibly TRBD1 (5 bases). The CDR3, as DNA: TGTGCCAGCAGCGGTGGCAGGGCTAACTATGGCTACACCTTC. Protein: CASSGGRANYGYTF.